Listed below are T cell receptor beta chains from one sample, sequenced in a study of cytomegalovirus exposure and HLA in healthy donors. The protocol was immunoSEQ multiplex PCR, while the TCRdb copy is restricted to in-frame clones and leaves out a portion. Found here are about 170,000 clones, approximately 80% of them singletons; the top ten hold approximately 0.76%. Sequencing used PBMCs. These receptors were collected from a female donor in good health and CMV-seronegative. The CDR3 runs from the conserved cysteine through the conserved F or W. D genes are given only for firm matches. Only part of the rows carry a size: once, few, many, or a class if the clone is expanded.

TRBD1,TRBV29-1,TRBJ1-1,once,TGCAGCGTCCTACAGGGGGCGAGCACTGAAGCTTTCTTT,CSVLQGASTEAFF
-,TRBV27,TRBJ2-7,-,TGTGCCAGCAGTTTACGCGGGACCTACGAGCAGTACTTC,CASSLRGTYEQYF
TRBD2,TRBV7-2,TRBJ2-7,-,TGTGCCAGCAGCCCTACGGGGGGTCCCTACGAGCAGTACTTC,CASSPTGGPYEQYF
-,TRBV27,TRBJ1-1,-,TGTGCCAGCAGTTTAGAGAGGGCCACTGAAGCTTTCTTT,CASSLERATEAFF
-,TRBV11-2,TRBJ2-1,-,TGTGCCAGCAGCTTATGGCGGACAGACTACAATGAGCAGTTCTTC,CASSLWRTDYNEQFF
-,TRBV30,TRBJ2-7,-,TGTGCCTGGAGTGTACAGGGTTTTGAGCAGTACTTC,CAWSVQGFEQYF
-,TRBV18,TRBJ2-3,-,TGTGCCAGCTCACCAGCGCCAGATACGCAGTATTTT,CASSPAPDTQYF
-,TRBV28,TRBJ2-1,-,TGTGCCAGCAGTTTAGGGAGGGGGACCTACAATGAGCAGTTCTTC,CASSLGRGTYNEQFF
TRBD2,TRBV4-3,TRBJ2-7,-,TGCGCCAGCAGCCAAAACCTAGCGGGGGCGAACTACGAGCAGTACTTC,CASSQNLAGANYEQYF
-,TRBV9,TRBJ2-7,-,TGTGCCAGCAGCCCCTGGACCGGCGGGGAGCAGTACTTC,CASSPWTGGEQYF
TRBD2,TRBV9,TRBJ2-1,-,TGTGCCAGCAGCTTCATGGGGACTAGCAGAGTCTCGGATGAGCAGTTCTTC,CASSFMGTSRVSDEQFF
TRBD1,TRBV28,TRBJ1-2,-,TGTGCCAGCAGTTACCGGGACAGACGAGAGTATGGCTACACCTTC,CASSYRDRREYGYTF
TRBD2,TRBV10-3,TRBJ2-1,-,TGTGCCATCAGTGAGTCGCTAGCGGCAGGCGAAGAGCAGTTCTTC,CAISESLAAGEEQFF
-,TRBV5-6,TRBJ1-2,-,TGTGCCAGCAGCTTCAGACAGGTCAACTATGGCTACACCTTC,CASSFRQVNYGYTF
-,TRBV15,TRBJ2-3,-,TGTGCCACCAGCAATCCGCGGGATACGCAGTATTTT,CATSNPRDTQYF
-,TRBV12-5,TRBJ1-2,-,TGTGCTAGTGGCGAATACCCACAGGGACGCAACTATGGCTACACCTTC,CASGEYPQGRNYGYTF
-,TRBV11-2,TRBJ2-3,-,TGTGCCAGCAGCTCCCGTCGGGGAACTATCACAGATACGCAGTATTTT,CASSSRRGTITDTQYF
TRBD2,TRBV5-6,TRBJ2-7,few,TGTGCCAGCAGCGCGGCCGGGGGGAGCTCCTACGAGCAGTACTTC,CASSAAGGSSYEQYF
-,TRBV21-1,TRBJ2-2,-,TGTGCCAGCAGGGTAACTAGCGGTAAGAACACCGGGGAGCTGTTTTTT,CASRVTSGKNTGELFF
TRBD1,TRBV4-1,TRBJ2-2,-,TGCGCCAGCAGCCGAACAGGGGGATGGAGCGGGGAGCTGTTTTTT,CASSRTGGWSGELFF
TRBD1,TRBV7-2,TRBJ2-7,-,TGTGCCAGCAGCTCCGGACCCCGACAGGGTAGAACCTACGAGCAGTACTTC,CASSSGPRQGRTYEQYF
TRBD1,TRBV2,TRBJ1-4,-,TGTGCCAGCAGGATCCAGGGGGTAAATGAAAAACTGTTTTTT,CASRIQGVNEKLFF
-,TRBV6-1,TRBJ2-7,-,TGTGCCAGCAGTGGACAGCTCAGCTCCTACGAGCAGTACTTC,CASSGQLSSYEQYF
-,TRBV5-4,TRBJ1-3,-,TGTGCCAGCAGCTTGGAAGGACACTCAAACACCATATATTTT,CASSLEGHSNTIYF
TRBD1,TRBV27,TRBJ2-7,-,TGTGCCAGCCGGGAAGAGACAGGGACCTACGAGCAGTACTTC,CASREETGTYEQYF
TRBD1,TRBV28,TRBJ1-3,-,TGTGCCAGCACCCGCGGACAGGGGGCGTACGGAAACACCATATATTTT,CASTRGQGAYGNTIYF
-,TRBV4-3,TRBJ2-3,-,TGCGCCAGCAGCCTCGGGAACAGCCTTAGCACAGATACGCAGTATTTT,CASSLGNSLSTDTQYF
-,TRBV27,TRBJ2-7,-,TGTGCCAGCACAGTACCGCCCGGCGGGATAGGCGAGCAGTACTTC,CASTVPPGGIGEQYF
TRBD1,TRBV9,TRBJ2-7,-,TGTGCCAGCAGCGATATACAGGGGGCGCTACCCTACGAGCAGTACTTC,CASSDIQGALPYEQYF
TRBD2,TRBV30,TRBJ2-1,-,TGTGCCTGGAGTGTACAATCGGGGGGGGCCGGGAATGAGCAGTTCTTC,CAWSVQSGGAGNEQFF
-,TRBV7-2,TRBJ1-2,-,TGTGCCAGCAGCTTAGACAGGATCTATGGCTACACCTTC,CASSLDRIYGYTF
-,TRBV11-2,TRBJ2-2,-,TGTGCCAGCAGCTTTCGCCAACCCGGAGGGACCGGGGAGCTGTTTTTT,CASSFRQPGGTGELFF
-,TRBV10-3,TRBJ2-2,once,TGTGCCATCAGTGATTTTGGCAGAAACACCGGGGAGCTGTTTTTT,CAISDFGRNTGELFF
TRBD1,TRBV30,TRBJ2-7,-,TGTGCCTGGAGTGGAAGGGGGCTGGAATGGGTTTCCTACGAGCAGTACTTC,CAWSGRGLEWVSYEQYF
TRBD1,TRBV7-2,TRBJ2-7,-,TGTGCCAGCAGCCCCTATCAAACTTCCGGGACAGCAGGATACGAGCAGTACTTC,CASSPYQTSGTAGYEQYF
-,TRBV2,TRBJ2-7,-,TGTGCCAGCAGGGCTAGGGGTAGGAACGAGCAGTACTTC,CASRARGRNEQYF
TRBD1,TRBV25-1,TRBJ2-7,-,TGTGCCAGCAGCGCCCCCGGACAGGCCTACGAGCAGTACTTC,CASSAPGQAYEQYF